The 26 T cell receptor beta chains given below trace back to one sample, sequenced in a study of Tregs in tolerant kidney transplant recipients. TCRdb keeps only in-frame clones here, not all; method: immunoSEQ multiplex PCR. Its clone listing holds 50,000 to 65,000 clones. The sequences come from CD4+ T cells from blood, collected before the transplant. The receptors were gathered from a human donor who received a combined kidney and bone marrow transplant.

As concerns this clone: The sequence runs out 3 residues before the end of the CDR3; the remainder is reconstructed from the germline J gene. This rearrangement joins TRBV29-1 to TRBJ1-4, with 10 positions matching TRBD1. Trimming at V came to 4 bases and at J to 4 bases, leaving 0 bases not matched to a gene. In germline, CDR1 is SQVTM, CDR2 ANQGSEA. This CDR3 spans 13 amino acids. The CDR3 bases that were read are TGCAGCGTTGGGACAGGGGGTAATGAAAAA. As protein: CSVGTGGNEK. The whole CDR3 protein is CSVGTGGNEKLFF.

Comments on this clone: The read falls 3 residues short of the CDR3 end, and the missing part is taken from the germline J gene. V gene TRBV19 combines with J gene TRBJ2-3, with D maybe TRBD1 (6 bases). Germline V lookup: CDR1 LNHDA, CDR2 SQIVND (reference sequence). Trimming pared 4 bases from V and 1 base from J, leaving 15 bases between. CDR3 length: 16 amino acids. The CDR3 sequence is CASSTNTGFGTDTQYF. Partial CDR3 DNA: TGTGCCAGTAGTACAAACACAGGGTTCGGCACAGATACG.

On this clone: The read ends 3 residues before the CDR3 terminus; that terminus is restored from the germline J gene. This sequence joins TRBV18 and TRBJ1-5, with TRBD1 matching 11 bases. Germline loops: CDR1 KGHSH, CDR2 LQKENI. The V segment lost 5 bases and the J segment 2 bases; nucleotides outside the gene matches: 11. The CDR3 spans 18 residues. CDR3 bases read: TGTGCCAGCTCAGGACAGGGGGCGAAGGAAGAGGGCAATCAGCCC. It codes for CASSGQGAKEEGNQP. The complete CDR3 sequence is CASSGQGAKEEGNQPQHF.

A note on this clone: The read terminates 3 residues ahead of where the CDR3 ends, so the germline J gene completes it. The chain recombines TRBV5-1 with TRBJ1-5; 12 nucleotides match TRBD1. Unmatched junction bases numbered 6, after V lost 5 bases and J lost 0 bases. The CDR3 totals 17 residues. Germline lookup yields CDR1 SGHRS and CDR2 YFSETQ. CDR3 DNA, as far as it was read: TGCGCCAGCAGACGGGACAGGGGGCTTTATAGCAATCAGCCC. It translates to CASRRDRGLYSNQP. In full, the CDR3 reads CASRRDRGLYSNQPQHF.

With respect to this clone: The read finishes 3 residues shy of the CDR3 end, and the germline J gene is used to complete it. The chain employs TRBV14 and TRBJ1-2; TRBD1 might be the D (6 bases). Trimming stripped 4 bases from V and 5 bases from J, with 14 bases between. Germline V gene sequence: CDR1 SGHDN, CDR2 FVKESK. This CDR3 spans 14 amino acids. Incomplete CDR3 DNA: TGTGCCAGCAGCCGGAGCACAGGGAGATATGGC. As protein: CASSRSTGRYG. The complete CDR3 sequence is CASSRSTGRYGYTF. The full variable domain, with the rest looked up from reference TRBV14 and TRBJ1-2, is EAGVTQFPSHSVIEKGQTVTLRCDPISGHDNLYWYRRVMGKEIKFLLHFVKESKQDESGMPNNRFLAERTGGTYSTLKVQPAELEDSGVYFCASSRSTGRYGYTFGSGTRLTVV.

A note on this clone: The observed sequence ends 3 residues before the CDR3 terminus, with the missing tail filled in from the germline J gene. The chain has TRBV19 and TRBJ1-2, with 9 bases fitting TRBD1. CDR3 length equals 17 residues. J lost 1 base, V lost 5 bases, and 11 bases had no gene match. From germline, CDR1 is LNHDA and CDR2 SQIVND (reference sequence). CDR3 DNA, as far as it was read: TGTGCCAGTAGTGTCGAAACAGGGGGCGCCTTTAACTATGGC. Its translation is CASSVETGGAFNYG. In full, the CDR3 reads CASSVETGGAFNYGYTF.

Comment on this clone: The read is 3 residues too short to cover the CDR3 end, so that end is filled in from the germline J gene. V and J are TRBV6-2 or TRBV6-3 and TRBJ1-2, with D possibly TRBD1 on 5 matching bases. V lost 2 bases and J lost 4, with 11 bases in between. The V gene's germline CDR1 is MNHEY and CDR2 SVGEGT. The CDR3 is made up of 14 amino acids. CDR3 bases read: TGTGCCAGCAGTTACGGCAGGGCGACCTATGGC. Translated, it gives CASSYGRATYG. Given in full, the CDR3 is CASSYGRATYGYTF.

Concerning this clone: The read falls 3 residues short of the CDR3 end, and the missing part is taken from the germline J gene. The chain recombines TRBV7-7 with TRBJ2-5; 7 bases fit TRBD1. The CDR3 spans 13 residues. V was pared by 5 bases and J by 2 bases, with 2 bases of the junction left unmatched. The germline V gene has CDR1 SSHAT and CDR2 FNYEAQ (reference sequence). CDR3 DNA (partial): TGTGCCAGCAGCCGGGGACAGCAAGAGACC. Residues: CASSRGQQET. The CDR3 as a whole reads CASSRGQQETQYF.

Points on this clone: The DNA ends 3 residues before the CDR3 does, and the rest of the CDR3 is filled in from the germline J gene. The V and J genes are TRBV5-5 and TRBJ1-5; 7 bases map to TRBD1. This CDR3 comprises 14 residues. Germline V CDR1 and CDR2: SGHKS, YYEKEE (reference sequence). Trimming at V came to 1 base and at J to 2 bases, leaving 0 bases not matched to a gene. CDR3 bases read: TGTGCCAGCAGCTTGACAGGGGGCAATCAGCCC. It codes for CASSLTGGNQP. The CDR3 in its entirety is CASSLTGGNQPQHF.

Comment on this clone: Coverage ceases 3 residues before the CDR3 finishes, and the germline J gene fills in the end. V is TRBV7-6 and J is TRBJ2-1; possibly TRBD1 for D (6 bases). The CDR3 has 16 amino acids. CDR1 is SGHVS and CDR2 is FNYEAQ in the germline V gene. The germline V and J ends were trimmed by 5 bases and 0 bases, with 14 bases remaining between them. CDR3 residues: CASSLQGYGSYNEQFF. The part of the CDR3 DNA that was read is TGTGCCAGCAGCCTACAGGGTTATGGCTCCTACAATGAG.

On this clone itself: The CDR3 goes on 3 residues after the read ends, and that part is filled in from the germline J gene. V gene TRBV19 combines with J gene TRBJ1-2; TRBD1 aligns across 8 bases. Germline CDR1 LNHDA, CDR2 SQIVND (reference sequence). V gave up 7 bases and J gave up 3 bases; unmatched junction bases: 7. The CDR3 is 14 amino acids. The CDR3 spells CASKPTGGHYGYTF. The CDR3 DNA, read in part, is TGTGCCAGTAAGCCTACAGGGGGGCACTATGGC.

A word on this clone: The missing CDR3 end, 3 residues past where the read stops, is filled in from the germline J gene. V usage is TRBV7-2 and J usage is TRBJ2-3; D remains ambiguous. CDR1 is SGHTA, CDR2 FQGNSA, per germline. V lost 5 bases and J 4 bases, leaving 7 bases between the germline ends. The CDR3 has 12 amino acids. The sequenced CDR3 bases are TGTGCCAGCAGCCCCCAGGCAGATACG. Protein product: CASSPQADT. The CDR3 reads in full as CASSPQADTQYF.

With respect to this clone: The CDR3 end falls 3 residues outside the read, so it is completed with the germline J gene. The V gene is TRBV2, the J gene TRBJ1-6; no reliable D call. Per germline, CDR1 SNHLY and CDR2 FYNNEI. V was trimmed by 6 bases and J by 6 bases, leaving 15 bases between them. The CDR3 runs 15 residues. CDR3 sequence reads: CASSPRPPVNSPLHF. The covered CDR3 bases are TGTGCCAGCAGCCCTCGCCCCCCGGTTAATTCACCC.

The sequenced part of the CDR3 DNA is TGTGCCATCACCTACCCGGTAAGCTCCTACGAG. Protein sequence: CAITYPVSSYE. The whole CDR3 sequence reads CAITYPVSSYEQYF. The chain is built from TRBV6-4 and TRBJ2-7; D call uncertain. Read coverage stops 3 residues before the CDR3 terminus; the germline J gene supplies the remainder. V lost 10 bases and J lost 0, with 16 bases in between. CDR1 is MRHNA, CDR2 SNTAGT, per germline. The CDR3 extends over 14 amino acids.

Concerning this clone: The missing CDR3 end, 3 residues past where the read stops, is filled in from the germline J gene. The chain uses TRBV2 and TRBJ1-5; TRBD1 matches at 10 bases. V lost 6 bases to trimming and J lost 0 bases; unmatched junction nucleotides: 2. Germline V gene data show CDR1 as SNHLY and CDR2 as FYNNEI. There are 15 residues in the CDR3. CDR3 DNA (partial): TGTGCCAGCAGGGGGACAGGGGATAGCAATCAGCCC. As protein: CASRGTGDSNQP. The CDR3 as a whole reads CASRGTGDSNQPQHF.

As for this clone: The read terminates 3 residues ahead of where the CDR3 ends, so the germline J gene completes it. V usage is TRBV20-1 and J usage is TRBJ1-4; D perhaps matches TRBD1 (5 bases). Per germline, CDR1 DFQATT and CDR2 SNEGSKA (reference sequence). CDR3 length equals 13 residues. The germline V and J ends were trimmed by 4 bases and 8 bases, with 14 bases remaining between them. Incomplete CDR3 DNA: TGCAGTGCTAATGACTTCAGGGCGGAAAAA. It encodes CSANDFRAEK. The entire CDR3 protein reads CSANDFRAEKLFF.

As to this clone: The CDR3 is cut off 3 residues early in the read; its end comes from the germline J gene. The chain combines TRBV2 with TRBJ1-2; D is unclear. Trimming removed 10 bases at V and 5 bases at J, with 17 bases between. CDR1 and CDR2 (germline): SNHLY, FYNNEI. This CDR3 has 13 residues. Incomplete CDR3 DNA: TGTGCCACAGCGGGCATTAACACTTATGGC. This sequence encodes CATAGINTYG. The full CDR3 protein reads CATAGINTYGYTF.

To note about this clone: The observed sequence ends 3 residues before the CDR3 terminus, with the missing tail filled in from the germline J gene. The chain couples TRBV20-1 to TRBJ2-1, with TRBD2 identical over 7 bases. CDR3 length: 15 residues. V dropped 1 base and J dropped 3; count of bases not matched to a gene: 6. Looked up from germline, CDR1 is DFQATT and CDR2 is SNEGSKA (reference sequence). The sequenced part of the CDR3 DNA is TGCAGTGCTAGAGGAATGTCGGGGGGCTACAATGAG. Its translation: CSARGMSGGYNE. The entire CDR3 reads CSARGMSGGYNEQFF.

Regarding this clone: With the read ending 3 residues before the CDR3 end, the germline J gene is used to fill in that end. The genes are TRBV18 and TRBJ1-2; TRBD1 matches 7 bases. The V segment lost 2 bases and the J segment 3 bases; nucleotides outside the gene matches: 6. The CDR3 is made up of 15 amino acids. CDR1 is KGHSH and CDR2 is LQKENI in the germline V gene. The covered CDR3 bases are TGTGCCAGCTCACCATCGGGACAGCCCTACTATGGC. This codes for CASSPSGQPYYG. The whole CDR3 is CASSPSGQPYYGYTF.

Of note for this clone: The CDR3 goes on 3 residues after the read ends, and that part is filled in from the germline J gene. The chain couples TRBV19 to TRBJ2-7, with D possibly TRBD2 on 7 matching bases. Looked up from germline, CDR1 is LNHDA and CDR2 is SQIVND (reference sequence). There are 15 residues in the CDR3. With 3 bases removed from V and 2 bases from J, the gap between germline ends came to 14 bases. The CDR3 sequence is CASSIRGALTYEQYF. The part of the CDR3 DNA that was read is TGTGCCAGTAGTATCCGGGGGGCTCTAACCTACGAG. The variable domain in full, with the rest retrieved from reference TRBV19 and TRBJ2-7, is DGGITQSPKYLFRKEGQNVTLSCEQNLNHDAMYWYRQDPGQGLRLIYYSQIVNDFQKGDIAEGYSVSREKKESFPLTVTSAQKNPTAFYLCASSIRGALTYEQYFGPGTRLTVT.

About this clone: Read coverage stops 3 residues before the CDR3 terminus; the germline J gene supplies the remainder. The rearrangement uses TRBV11-2 and TRBJ2-1; 7 bases fit TRBD2. This CDR3 is 14 amino acids long. Germline-derived CDR1 and CDR2 are SGHAT and FQNNGV. Unmatched junction bases numbered 2, after V lost 3 bases and J lost 3 bases. CDR3 amino acids: CASSFRDYYNEQFF. The CDR3 bases that were read are TGTGCCAGCAGCTTCCGGGACTACTACAATGAG.

About this clone: The CDR3 is cut off 3 residues early in the read; its end comes from the germline J gene. The chain links TRBV7-2 to TRBJ1-2, with a tentative D call TRBD1 (6 bases). CDR1 is SGHTA, CDR2 FQGNSA, per germline. The V gene lost 3 bases and the J gene lost 7 bases, with 9 bases spanning the gap. CDR3 size: 12 residues. This CDR3 reads CASSLGAGGYTF. The CDR3 bases that were read are TGTGCCAGCAGCTTGGGGGCGGGTGGC.

A word on this clone: The read halts 3 residues ahead of the CDR3 end, with the missing end drawn from the germline J gene. The chain uses TRBV7-2 and TRBJ2-7; possibly TRBD1 for D (5 bases). Germline V gene data show CDR1 as SGHTA and CDR2 as FQGNSA. The CDR3 sequence is 14 residues long. V was cut by 8 bases and J by 2 bases, with 16 bases left in between. CDR3 residues: CASGQGQKTYEQYF. The DNA read from the CDR3 is TGTGCCAGCGGTCAGGGCCAAAAAACCTACGAG.

As to this clone: The read ends 3 residues shy of where the CDR3 ends; the end is completed using the germline J gene. V and J are TRBV5-1 and TRBJ1-4; tentative D call: TRBD1 (5 bases). The CDR3 is made up of 15 amino acids. V shed 3 bases and J shed 5 bases, with 14 bases lying between them. The germline V gene encodes CDR1 SGHRS and CDR2 YFSETQ. The CDR3 protein is CASSWGGAGNEKLFF. The covered CDR3 bases are TGCGCCAGCAGCTGGGGCGGGGCGGGGAATGAAAAA. Using reference TRBV5-1 and TRBJ1-4 for the parts outside the CDR3, the full variable domain is KAGVTQTPRYLIKTRGQQVTLSCSPISGHRSVSWYQQTPGQGLQFLFEYFSETQRNKGNFPGRFSGRQFSNSRSEMNVSTLELGDSALYLCASSWGGAGNEKLFFGSGTQLSVL.

Concerning this clone itself: The CDR3 extends 3 residues past the end of the read, so its final part is completed from the germline J gene. V is TRBV7-9 and J is TRBJ1-2, with D possibly TRBD1 on 6 matching bases. This CDR3 contains 14 residues. Germline V gene data show CDR1 as SEHNR and CDR2 as FQNEAQ (reference sequence). The V end lost 2 bases, the J end lost 2 bases, and 9 bases lay between the germline ends. The CDR3 loop is CASSLQQGNYGYTF. CDR3 DNA, as far as it was read: TGTGCCAGCAGCTTACAACAGGGAAACTATGGC.

Comments on this clone: The CDR3 extends 3 residues past the end of the read, so its final part is completed from the germline J gene. The chain combines TRBV30 with TRBJ2-7, with TRBD2 identical over 14 bases. Trimming cost V 2 bases and J 6 bases; bases outside gene matches: 9. Per the germline V gene, CDR1 is GTSNPN and CDR2 is SVGIG (reference sequence). The CDR3 contains 16 residues. CDR3: CAWSLGLAGGRGEQYF. Partial CDR3 DNA: TGTGCCTGGAGTTTAGGACTAGCGGGAGGAAGGGGCGAG.